Below are 11 T cell receptor beta chains sequenced from a single sample in a study of beta chain features in type 1 diabetes. Expressed TCRB transcripts were sequenced after all isolated RNA was converted to cDNA. Measured with immunoSEQ multiplex PCR; TCRdb has only the in-frame clones, and not every one. This sample has about 360,000 clones, with around 12% found just once. The sequenced material came from naive CD4+ T cells from blood. The source of these receptors is a young man in good health.

This clone was counted only a few times. The J gene is TRBJ1-2, the V gene TRBV6-5; tentatively, D is TRBD1 (5 bases). This CDR3 is built from 15 residues. Germline lookup yields CDR1 MNHEY and CDR2 SVGAGI. V lost 6 bases and J lost 7, with 21 bases in between. The CDR3 spells CASRRDYERRAGYTF. The CDR3 DNA sequence: TGTGCCAGCAGGCGGGACTACGAACGAAGGGCTGGCTACACCTTC.

V and J are TRBV5-1 and TRBJ1-2; no clear D. Deletions cut 7 bases from V and 4 bases from J, with 17 bases between. Germline-derived CDR1 and CDR2 are SGHRS and YFSETQ. This CDR3 comprises 14 residues. CDR3 sequence reads: CASRDTTNLYGYTF. DNA of the CDR3: TGCGCCAGCCGGGATACGACAAATCTCTATGGCTACACCTTC.

The V and J genes are TRBV7-3 and TRBJ1-1; no clear D gene. V dropped 2 bases and J dropped 4 bases, with 11 bases sitting between them. In germline, CDR1 is SGHTA, CDR2 FQGTGA. This CDR3 spans 14 amino acids. CDR3 nucleotides: TGTGCCAGCAGCTTAGCAGGTGTCGGCACTGAAGCTTTCTTT. This gives the protein CASSLAGVGTEAFF.

The chain links TRBV18 to TRBJ2-7; D gene unclear. The CDR3 is 14 amino acids. The V and J ends lost 2 bases and 0 bases respectively, with 8 bases between them. The germline V gene has CDR1 KGHSH and CDR2 LQKENI. CDR3 in amino acids: CASSPWANSYEQYF. CDR3 sequence (DNA): TGTGCCAGCTCACCATGGGCCAACTCCTACGAGCAGTACTTC.

This clone has more than one count but fewer than ten. V and J are TRBV6-5 and TRBJ2-3; 8 positions agree with TRBD2. J was trimmed by 2 bases and V by 10 bases; bases with no gene match: 11. The CDR3 runs 15 residues. The V gene's germline CDR1 is MNHEY and CDR2 SVGAGI. The CDR3 nucleotides are TGTGCCACCTCCCTCCGGGGGGGCGTCACAGATACGCAGTATTTT. As protein: CATSLRGGVTDTQYF.

The chain is built from TRBV19 and TRBJ1-1, with no clear D. V lost 5 bases, J lost 0 bases, and 16 bases lay in between. The CDR3 has 16 residues. From germline, CDR1 is LNHDA and CDR2 SQIVND (reference sequence). This CDR3 is CASSPAWEEMNTEAFF. In nucleotides, the CDR3 is TGTGCCAGTAGTCCCGCCTGGGAGGAGATGAACACTGAAGCTTTCTTT.

Only one count was recorded for this clone. CDR3 in amino acids: CASSMGDNSYEQYF. Written as DNA, the CDR3 is TGTGCCAGCAGCATGGGAGACAACTCCTACGAGCAGTACTTC. The chain has TRBV9 and TRBJ2-7; maybe TRBD2 (5 bases). V was pared by 4 bases and J by 0 bases, with 11 bases between. Germline CDR1 and CDR2: SGDLS and YYNGEE. This CDR3 comprises 14 residues.

This clone was observed a few times. The rearrangement links TRBV6-6 to TRBJ2-3; 8 nucleotides match TRBD1. Germline CDR1 MNHNY, CDR2 SVGAGI (reference sequence). There are 16 residues in the CDR3. Germline trimming cut 4 bases from V and 0 bases from J; bases unmatched to any gene: 6. The CDR3 DNA reads as TGTGCCAGCAGTTTCCGACAGGGGCGTAGCACAGATACGCAGTATTTT. It is translated as CASSFRQGRSTDTQYF.

This clone was counted a few times. The V call is TRBV7-6, the J call TRBJ2-3; 8 bases line up with TRBD2. The CDR3 is 19 residues long. Germline assignment: CDR1 SGHVS and CDR2 FNYEAQ. Trimming cost V 3 bases and J 2 bases; bases outside gene matches: 16. This chain's CDR3 is CASSFTTSGHLQSTDTQYF. CDR3 in DNA: TGTGCCAGCAGCTTCACCACTAGCGGACATTTACAATCCACAGATACGCAGTATTTT. The full variable domain, its missing parts supplied by reference TRBV7-6 and TRBJ2-3, is GAGVSQSPRYKVTKRGQDVALRCDPISGHVSLYWYRQALGQGPEFLTYFNYEAQQDKSGLPNDRFSAERPEGSISTLTIQRTEQRDSAMYRCASSFTTSGHLQSTDTQYFGPGTRLTVL.

The CDR3 sequence: CASSLVGDKGQPQHF. DNA for the CDR3: TGTGCCAGCAGCTTAGTTGGGGACAAGGGTCAGCCCCAGCATTTT. The chain employs TRBV7-2 and TRBJ1-5, with D maybe TRBD1 (6 bases). The germline V gene has CDR1 SGHTA and CDR2 FQGNSA. The CDR3 covers 15 residues. The V end was cut by 1 base, the J end by 6 bases, with 13 bases between.

This clone was recorded a few times. The chain recombines TRBV30 with TRBJ2-4; D gene unclear. Trimming shortened V by 0 bases and J by 6 bases, and 9 bases separated the two germline ends. The V gene's germline CDR1 is GTSNPN and CDR2 SVGIG (reference sequence). The CDR3 extends over 13 amino acids. The CDR3 bases are TGTGCCTGGAGTGTACTGTCTGGAAACATTCAGTACTTC. This encodes CAWSVLSGNIQYF. The full variable domain, rest sourced from reference TRBV30 and TRBJ2-4, is SQTIHQWPATLVQPVGSPLSLECTVEGTSNPNLYWYRQAAGRGLQLLFYSVGIGQISSEVPQNLSASRPQDRQFILSSKKLLLSDSGFYLCAWSVLSGNIQYFGAGTRLSVL.